This TCR beta chain was sequenced in a study of identical twins. TCRdb passed the 5' RACE reads through MiXCR, listing each CDR3 protein once. The sample consists of more than 600,000 distinct CDR3 sequences, about 18% of them appearing once. Trimming pared 8 bases from V and 4 bases from J, leaving 20 bases between. CDR1 MGHRA and CDR2 YSYEKL come from the germline V gene. This CDR3 has 15 residues. The same specimen was also included in a second study, on T cells expressing NK-cell markers.

Sample: PBMCs. The V and J genes are TRBV4-1 and TRBJ1-1, with a weak D call TRBD1 (5 bases). This TCR derives from a woman aged 18-29 years in good health. CDR3 DNA: TGCGCCAGCTCCCCCCTGTTTGGGGGAGCCACTGAAGCTTTCTTT. Amino acids: CASSPLFGGATEAFF.